What follows are 18 T cell receptor beta chains derived from one specimen sequenced in a study of type 1 and type 2 diabetes patients. Genomic DNA was the PCR template. Multiplex PCR with 30 forward and 13 reverse primers amplified the TCR beta CDR3. TCRdb re-called the multiplex PCR reads with MiXCR, one entry per CDR3 protein. This sample carries a few hundred thousand distinct CDR3 sequences, roughly 44% of them seen once, and the ten largest clones take about an eighth. Material for sequencing was peripheral blood mononuclear cells (PBMCs). These receptors were collected from a man aged 18 to 30 with type 2 diabetes.

There are a few counts of this clonotype. The V gene is TRBV10-1, the J gene TRBJ1-1; no clear D. CDR3 size: 13 residues. In germline, CDR1 is WNHNN, CDR2 SYGVQD (reference sequence). Trimming cost V 11 bases and J 4 bases, with 17 bases left between them. The CDR3 DNA follows: TGCGCCTCGCGGCGGGAATGGGGCACTGAAGCTTTCTTT. Its translation: CASRREWGTEAFF.

This clonotype was detected many times. This sequence joins TRBV19 and TRBJ2-6; D is unclear. The CDR3 has 15 residues. From germline, CDR1 is LNHDA and CDR2 SQIVND (reference sequence). The V end was cut by 4 bases, the J end by 3 bases, with 10 bases between. Here the CDR3 reads CASSNARVGANVLTF. Here the CDR3 DNA reads TGTGCCAGTAGTAATGCTAGGGTTGGGGCCAACGTCCTGACTTTC.

This clonotype showed up just a few times. The genes are TRBV7-2 and TRBJ2-3; no clear D. The V gene's germline CDR1 is SGHTA and CDR2 FQGNSA. V lost 1 base, J lost 0 bases, and 8 bases lay in between. The CDR3 is 15 residues long. The CDR3 DNA reads as TGTGCCAGCAGCTTAGTCGGGTCAAGCACAGATACGCAGTATTTT. Residues: CASSLVGSSTDTQYF.

The CDR3 coding sequence is TGTGCCAGCAGCCACCTCTGGCGGGGGGGCACAGATACGCAGTATTTT. Translation: CASSHLWRGGTDTQYF. The rearrangement joins TRBV7-3 to TRBJ2-3, with 8 bases lining up with TRBD2. Trimming removed 5 bases from V and 1 base from J; junction bases left unmatched: 8. Germline V gene sequence: CDR1 SGHTA, CDR2 FQGTGA. The CDR3 sequence is 16 residues long.

As to this clonotype: A much larger clone is a single base away; this may be a read error. The chain has TRBV10-3 and TRBJ1-1; tentative D call: TRBD1 (5 bases). CDR1 and CDR2 (germline): ENHRY, SYGVKD. This CDR3 contains 14 residues. The chain's CDR3 is CTISERGDGTEAFF. CDR3 nucleotides: TGTACCATCAGTGAGAGAGGGGATGGGACTGAAGCTTTCTTT.

J is TRBJ1-4 and V is TRBV28, with D possibly being TRBD1 (6 bases). Germline CDR1 and CDR2: MDHEN and SYDVKM. With 3 bases removed from V and 6 bases from J, the gap between germline ends came to 23 bases. CDR3 length: 18 residues. The CDR3 loop reads CASSFIPGATRLDEKLFF. CDR3 bases: TGTGCCAGCAGTTTTATTCCGGGGGCGACTCGTTTGGATGAAAAACTGTTTTTT.

A few counts support this clonotype. The V call is TRBV6-5, the J call TRBJ1-1; D is unclear. The CDR3 is 16 amino acids. The V gene's germline CDR1 is MNHEY and CDR2 SVGAGI. V was shortened by 2 bases and J by 3 bases, with 16 bases between the two germline ends. The CDR3, as DNA: TGTGCCAGCAGTTACCCCCCCGGGAGGTTGGACACTGAAGCTTTCTTT. It encodes CASSYPPGRLDTEAFF.

Of note for this clonotype: Relative to the germline gene, one junction end is altered; a read error may explain this. This chain links TRBV9 with TRBJ1-2; D unclear. CDR3 length equals 15 residues. Germline V gene data show CDR1 as SGDLS and CDR2 as YYNGEE. This chain's CDR3 is CTSSQLGLDREGYTF. The CDR3 region has the DNA TGTACCAGCAGCCAATTAGGACTTGATCGCGAAGGCTACACCTTC.

Concerning this clonotype: One junction end disagrees with the germline gene, perhaps due to a read error. The rearrangement uses TRBV7-9 and TRBJ1-1; D is uncertain. There are 15 residues in the CDR3. In germline, CDR1 is SEHNR, CDR2 FQNEAQ (reference sequence). CDR3 DNA sequence: TGCGCCAGCAGCTTGAGAGCGGCCCTGAACACTGAAGCTTTCTTT. Its translation is CASSLRAALNTEAFF.

This clonotype was recorded many times. The chain recombines TRBV4-2 with TRBJ1-2; D is unclear. The V end was cut by 1 base, the J end by 8 bases, with 8 bases between. The CDR3 is 12 amino acids. The germline V gene encodes CDR1 LGHNA and CDR2 YNFKEQ. The CDR3 region is CASSQGQGGYTF. The CDR3 bases are TGTGCCAGCAGCCAAGGACAAGGAGGCTACACCTTC.

This chain connects TRBV25-1 to TRBJ1-4; TRBD1 matches at 10 bases. The CDR3 length is 13 residues. Germline lookup yields CDR1 MGHDK and CDR2 SYGVNS. The V and J ends lost 8 bases and 7 bases, in that order; junction bases with no gene match: 4. The CDR3 spells CASGDRGAEKLFF. CDR3 coding DNA: TGTGCCAGCGGGGACAGGGGAGCTGAAAAACTGTTTTTT. Full variable domain (remainder filled in from reference TRBV25-1 and TRBJ1-4): EADIYQTPRYLVIGTGKKITLECSQTMGHDKMYWYQQDPGMELHLIHYSYGVNSTEKGDLSSESTVSRIRTEHFPLTLESARPSHTSQYLCASGDRGAEKLFFGSGTQLSVL.

The rearrangement links TRBV28 to TRBJ2-5, with 9 bases fitting TRBD1. The CDR3 totals 14 residues. Germline V CDR1 and CDR2: MDHEN, SYDVKM. V lost 3 bases, J lost 7 bases, and 6 bases stayed unmatched. Written as DNA, the CDR3 is TGTGCCAGCAGTTTCGGGACAGGGAGTGTGACCCAGTACTTC. It yields the protein CASSFGTGSVTQYF.

Here the CDR3 reads CASSLRTGANEQFF. The CDR3 nucleotides read TGTGCCAGCAGTCTGCGGACAGGGGCCAATGAGCAGTTCTTC. The V gene is TRBV27, the J gene TRBJ2-5, with 9 bases identical to TRBD1. The J call may be mistaken, given a closer DNA end match to TRBJ2-1. The CDR3 covers 14 residues. The germline gives CDR1 MNHEY, CDR2 SMNVEV (reference sequence).

The chain links TRBV20-1 to TRBJ1-1; 7 bases line up with TRBD1. The V gene's germline CDR1 is DFQATT and CDR2 SNEGSKA (reference sequence). The ends lost 3 bases at V and 5 bases at J; junction bases unmatched: 9. The CDR3 covers 14 residues. CDR3: CSARGGTVLTEAFF. DNA of the CDR3: TGCAGTGCTAGGGGGGGGACAGTTCTGACTGAAGCTTTCTTT.

This rearrangement joins TRBV2 to TRBJ1-4; 7 nucleotides align to TRBD1. V gave up 5 bases and J gave up 10 bases; unmatched junction bases: 10. The CDR3 extends over 14 amino acids. CDR1 SNHLY and CDR2 FYNNEI come from the germline V gene. CDR3 bases: TGTGCCAGCAGTTTGAGGACCGACAGGGCAAAACTGTTTTTT. This encodes CASSLRTDRAKLFF.

In its sample, this clonotype was seen a few times. The genes are TRBV15 and TRBJ2-5, with TRBD1 as a possible D gene (6 bases). This CDR3 spans 15 amino acids. Germline CDR1 reads LNHNV; CDR2 reads YYDKDF (reference sequence). The ends were cut back, 3 bases at V and 4 bases at J, with 15 bases in the middle. Here the CDR3 DNA reads TGTGCCACCAGCAGGGATGGGGGACAAGGAGAGACCCAGTACTTC. Encoded protein: CATSRDGGQGETQYF.

The rearrangement links TRBV6-6 to TRBJ2-3, with D maybe TRBD1 (6 bases). Germline V CDR1 and CDR2: MNHNY, SVGAGI (reference sequence). The CDR3 loop spans 14 amino acids. V was trimmed by 6 bases and J by 4 bases, leaving 14 bases between them. DNA for the CDR3: TGTGCCAGCAGCCGGGGACAACGTTCAGATACGCAGTATTTT. As protein: CASSRGQRSDTQYF.

This clonotype has a handful of counts. This chain links TRBV7-2 with TRBJ2-3; D is ambiguous. This CDR3 is 13 amino acids long. Deletions cut 4 bases from V and 7 bases from J, with 12 bases between. The germline V gene encodes CDR1 SGHTA and CDR2 FQGNSA. The CDR3 sequence: CASSYSSSNTQYF. The CDR3 coding sequence is TGTGCCAGCAGCTACAGTAGCAGCAATACGCAGTATTTT.